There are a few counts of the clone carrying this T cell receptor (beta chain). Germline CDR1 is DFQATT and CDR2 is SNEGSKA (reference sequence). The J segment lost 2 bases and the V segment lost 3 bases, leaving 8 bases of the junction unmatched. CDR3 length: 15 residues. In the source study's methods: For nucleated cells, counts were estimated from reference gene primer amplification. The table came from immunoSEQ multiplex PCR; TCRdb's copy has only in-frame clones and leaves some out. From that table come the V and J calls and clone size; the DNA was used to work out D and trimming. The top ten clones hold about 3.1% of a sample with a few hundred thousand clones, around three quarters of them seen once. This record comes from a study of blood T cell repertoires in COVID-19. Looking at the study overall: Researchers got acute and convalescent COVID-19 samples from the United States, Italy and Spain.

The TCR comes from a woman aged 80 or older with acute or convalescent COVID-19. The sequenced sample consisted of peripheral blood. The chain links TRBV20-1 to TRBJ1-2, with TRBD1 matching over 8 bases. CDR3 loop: CSASPGQVFNYGYTF. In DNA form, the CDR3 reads TGCAGTGCTAGTCCGGGACAGGTGTTCAACTATGGCTACACCTTC.